This TCR beta chain was profiled in a study of OX40 agonist ivuxolimab in advanced cancers. Measured with immunoSEQ multiplex PCR; TCRdb has only the in-frame clones, and not every one. Of roughly 70,000 clones listed, approximately 85% were seen once; the top ten hold 6.5% to 7.5%. The V and J ends lost 0 bases and 5 bases respectively, with 16 bases between them. The CDR3 is 15 amino acids. Germline lookup yields CDR1 GTSNPN and CDR2 SVGIG (reference sequence). J is TRBJ2-5 and V is TRBV30, with D possibly called TRBD1 or TRBD2 (6 bases each). Sequenced material: CD4+ or CD8+ T cells sorted from blood, taken in a trial of the OX40 agonist ivuxolimab. The TCR was taken from an adult with an advanced solid tumor such as melanoma, head and neck, liver or kidney cancer. The CDR3 DNA is TGTGCCTGGAGTGTACGGGGGCAGGGGAGGGAGACCCAGTACTTC. Its protein product is CAWSVRGQGRETQYF.